Presented here are 7 T cell receptor beta chains from one specimen sequenced in a study of cytomegalovirus exposure and HLA in healthy donors. Use of 60 Vbeta and 13 Jbeta primers characterized the PCR. The data were produced by immunoSEQ multiplex PCR, yet TCRdb's version contains in-frame clones alone and is incomplete. The table lists around 130,000 clones, about 8.5% of them singletons. The sample consisted of PBMCs. The origin of the receptors is a man between 40 and 49 years old in good health and CMV-seronegative.

There are a few counts of this clone. The chain has TRBV2 and TRBJ2-7, with 8 bases aligning to TRBD1. V was pared by 0 bases and J by 7 bases, with 11 bases of the junction left unmatched. Per germline, CDR1 SNHLY and CDR2 FYNNEI. The CDR3 has 16 residues. CDR3 residues: CASSEALLQGAGEQYF. DNA of the CDR3: TGTGCCAGCAGTGAAGCGCTCTTGCAGGGGGCGGGGGAGCAGTACTTC.

This chain joins TRBV19 and TRBJ1-1; no definite D call. Trimming took 8 bases from V and 0 from J, leaving 10 bases between them. CDR1 and CDR2 from the germline V gene are LNHDA and SQIVND (reference sequence). This CDR3 spans 13 amino acids. The CDR3 loop is CASGANMNTEAFF. CDR3 bases: TGTGCCAGTGGAGCCAATATGAACACTGAAGCTTTCTTT. The entire variable domain, with the rest obtained from reference TRBV19 and TRBJ1-1, is as follows: DGGITQSPKYLFRKEGQNVTLSCEQNLNHDAMYWYRQDPGQGLRLIYYSQIVNDFQKGDIAEGYSVSREKKESFPLTVTSAQKNPTAFYLCASGANMNTEAFFGQGTRLTVV.

This clone appeared a few times. The chain recombines TRBV5-6 with TRBJ2-7; no reliable D call. Looked up from germline, CDR1 is SGHDT and CDR2 is YYEEEE. With 3 bases removed from V and 3 bases from J, the gap between germline ends came to 10 bases. The length of the CDR3 is 13 residues. The CDR3 spells CASSSRNYYEQYF. The CDR3 DNA follows: TGTGCCAGCAGCTCCCGGAACTACTACGAGCAGTACTTC. The whole variable domain, remainder taken from reference TRBV5-6 and TRBJ2-7, is DAGVTQSPTHLIKTRGQQVTLRCSPKSGHDTVSWYQQALGQGPQFIFQYYEEEERQRGNFPDRFSGHQFPNYSSELNVNALLLGDSALYLCASSSRNYYEQYFGPGTRLTVT.

On this clone itself: The same CDR3 also results from other DNA sequences found in this sample. The CDR3 nucleotides are TGCGCCAGCAGCTCCGGACAGGGGGTTGGTGAGCAGTTCTTC. This codes for CASSSGQGVGEQFF. The V call is TRBV5-1, the J call TRBJ2-1; 10 bases align to TRBD1. In germline, CDR1 is SGHRS, CDR2 YFSETQ. The CDR3 length is 14 residues. V trimming: 3 bases; J trimming: 9 bases; junction bases outside the gene matches: 6.

This clone has a handful of counts. The chain has TRBV5-6 and TRBJ1-1; D may be TRBD1 (5 bases). The CDR3 covers 14 residues. Per the germline V gene, CDR1 is SGHDT and CDR2 is YYEEEE. Trimming cost V 4 bases and J 1 base, with 11 bases left between them. CDR3 in amino acids: CASSHEQGNTEAFF. In DNA, the CDR3 is TGTGCCAGCAGCCACGAGCAGGGGAACACTGAAGCTTTCTTT.

Only a few counts were recorded for this clone. The gene calls are TRBV5-6 and TRBJ1-1; 9 bases are shared with TRBD1. Germline V CDR1 and CDR2: SGHDT, YYEEEE. Trimming cost V 3 bases and J 4 bases; bases outside gene matches: 1. CDR3 length: 13 amino acids. CDR3 protein: CASSWDRATEAFF. The DNA of the CDR3 is TGTGCCAGCAGCTGGGACAGGGCCACTGAAGCTTTCTTT.

This clone occurred a few times. The rearrangement joins TRBV5-4 to TRBJ2-3; D gene ambiguous. The CDR3 is 13 residues long. Trimming took 5 bases from V and 2 from J, leaving 9 bases between them. The V gene's germline CDR1 is SGHNT and CDR2 YYREEE (reference sequence). The CDR3 is CASRRITTDTQYF. CDR3 sequence (DNA): TGTGCCAGCAGGAGGATCACCACAGATACGCAGTATTTT.